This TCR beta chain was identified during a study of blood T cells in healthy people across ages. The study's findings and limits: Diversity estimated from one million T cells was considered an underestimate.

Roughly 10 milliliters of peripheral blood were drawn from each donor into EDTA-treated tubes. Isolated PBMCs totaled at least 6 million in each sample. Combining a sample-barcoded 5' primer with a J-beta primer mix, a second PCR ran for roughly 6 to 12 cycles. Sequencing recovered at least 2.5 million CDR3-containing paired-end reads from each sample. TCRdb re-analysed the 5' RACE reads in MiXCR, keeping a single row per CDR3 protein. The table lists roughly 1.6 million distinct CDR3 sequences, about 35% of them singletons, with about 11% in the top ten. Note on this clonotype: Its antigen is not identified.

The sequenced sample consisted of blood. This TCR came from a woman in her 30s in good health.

The chain's CDR3 is CSAVPTGFFYEQYF. The CDR3 DNA is TGCAGTGCCGTACCGACAGGGTTTTTTTACGAGCAGTACTTC. V usage is TRBV20-1 and J usage is TRBJ2-7, with 7 bases fitting TRBD1. CDR1 and CDR2 from the germline V gene are DFQATT and SNEGSKA (reference sequence). The junction had 12 bases not matched to a gene; V was cut back by 6 bases and J by 4 bases. The CDR3 spans 14 residues.